This entry lists 10 T cell receptor beta chains sequenced from one sample in a study of T cell responses to AZD1222 COVID-19 vaccine (dated by TCRdb to the early 2020s). In the paper's terms, the time point label means: about 28 days (+/-7) after the second vaccine dose. Libraries came from the immunoSEQ multiplex PCR assay. The table was pulled from immuneACCESS by TCRdb, which kept in-frame rearrangements only. Such tables lose some clones; where checked, under half of the loss comes from unresolved V genes, and the rest has no known cause. The sample records around 130,000 clones, 75% to 95% of which are singletons. The biggest ten clones account for about 1.9% of the sample. Sequenced material: peripheral blood, taken 28 days after the second AZD1222 dose. The receptors come from an adult who received the AZD1222 COVID-19 vaccine.

This clone was observed a handful of times. The gene calls are TRBV10-3 and TRBJ1-6, with 7 nucleotides matching TRBD1. J was trimmed by 5 bases and V by 9 bases; bases with no gene match: 13. CDR1 ENHRY and CDR2 SYGVKD come from the germline V gene. The CDR3 has 16 residues. CDR3 in DNA: TGTGCCATTGGGGGGCAGGGGGGACTGAATAATTCACCCCTCCACTTT. Protein product: CAIGGQGGLNNSPLHF.

The chain links TRBV27 to TRBJ1-2; possibly TRBD1 for D (6 bases). V lost 4 bases, J lost 6 bases, and 15 bases lay in between. There are 14 residues in the CDR3. Germline values: CDR1 MNHEY, CDR2 SMNVEV (reference sequence). CDR3 sequence: CASSSKTGWNGYTF. As DNA, the CDR3 is TGTGCCAGCAGTTCCAAGACAGGTTGGAATGGCTACACCTTC.

V and J are TRBV7-8 and TRBJ2-7; a weak D match, TRBD1 (6 bases). Germline V lookup: CDR1 SGHVS, CDR2 FQNEAQ. V was cut by 6 bases and J by 4 bases, with 19 bases left in between. This CDR3 is 15 amino acids long. The CDR3 nucleotides read TGTGCCAGCAGTCAGACACAGGGCCTATTTTACGAGCAGTACTTC. Its protein product is CASSQTQGLFYEQYF.

The chain is built from TRBV29-1 and TRBJ1-2; tentative D call: TRBD1 (6 bases). The germline V and J ends were trimmed by 6 bases and 0 bases, with 14 bases remaining between them. Germline V gives CDR1 SQVTM, CDR2 ANQGSEA. The length of the CDR3 is 14 residues. Here the CDR3 reads CSVAGTPPNYGYTF. Here the CDR3 DNA reads TGCAGCGTAGCCGGGACACCGCCTAACTATGGCTACACCTTC.

This chain connects TRBV6-5 to TRBJ1-3; D uncertain. The CDR3 is made up of 12 amino acids. The germline V and J ends were trimmed by 10 bases and 0 bases, with 7 bases remaining between them. CDR1 is MNHEY and CDR2 is SVGAGI in the germline V gene. CDR3 in DNA: TGTGCCACGGACTACTCTGGAAACACCATATATTTT. Its protein is CATDYSGNTIYF.

This chain joins TRBV7-8 and TRBJ2-5, with D unclear. The CDR3 is 13 amino acids. V lost 2 bases and J 3 bases, leaving 7 bases between the germline ends. The germline CDR1 and CDR2 sequences are SGHVS and FQNEAQ. CDR3 nucleotide sequence: TGTGCCAGCAGCTTAAATCGGGAAGAGACCCAGTACTTC. Encoded protein: CASSLNREETQYF.

This chain joins TRBV21-1 and TRBJ2-1. TRBV21-1 is an annotated pseudogene. CDR3 length: 13 residues. This CDR3 reads CASSKWVGKRPFF. In nucleotides, the CDR3 is TGTGCCAGCAGCAAATGGGTGGGGAAGCGTCCATTCTTC.

This sequence joins TRBV12-5 and TRBJ1-2, with a possible D match to TRBD1 (5 bases). With 0 bases removed from V and 8 bases from J, the gap between germline ends came to 16 bases. The CDR3 loop spans 15 amino acids. Germline V lookup: CDR1 LGHNT, CDR2 FRNRAP. The chain's CDR3 is CASGLVPGFIGGYTF. DNA for the CDR3: TGTGCTAGTGGTTTGGTACCAGGGTTTATAGGGGGCTACACCTTC.

This clone showed up just once. V usage is TRBV10-3 and J usage is TRBJ1-5; 7 nucleotides agree with TRBD1. This CDR3 contains 14 residues. Germline CDR1 and CDR2: ENHRY and SYGVKD. V was clipped by 5 bases and J by 6 bases; unmatched bases: 7. For the CDR3, the DNA is TGTGCCATCAGTAGGGGGCCCGAAGGTCAGCCCCAGCATTTT. Its translation: CAISRGPEGQPQHF.

This clone was seen only once. The chain recombines TRBV19 with TRBJ1-2; 7 bases match TRBD1. V lost 4 bases, J lost 4 bases, and 15 bases stayed unmatched. The CDR3 is made up of 17 amino acids. Germline CDR1 and CDR2: LNHDA and SQIVND (reference sequence). This CDR3 is CASSTNRGGLDPYGYTF. Written as DNA, the CDR3 is TGTGCCAGTAGTACCAACAGGGGCGGACTCGACCCCTATGGCTACACCTTC. Full variable domain (remainder filled in from reference TRBV19 and TRBJ1-2): DGGITQSPKYLFRKEGQNVTLSCEQNLNHDAMYWYRQDPGQGLRLIYYSQIVNDFQKGDIAEGYSVSREKKESFPLTVTSAQKNPTAFYLCASSTNRGGLDPYGYTFGSGTRLTVV.